This section outlines one TCR beta chain sequence together with its context. It has no known antigen specificity. The record has no base qualities; no much larger clone is one base away. TCRbeta CDR3 regions were amplified from genomic DNA using the immunoSEQ Assay, a bias-controlled multiplex PCR. Under the source paper's analysis protocol: Within the assay, amplification of reference gene primers was used to estimate how many nucleated cells each sample contained. To quantify the absolute abundance of each unique TCRbeta CDR3 rearrangement, sequence reads were collapsed and filtered. For each sample, productive Simpson clonality was calculated as the square root of Simpson's diversity index across productive rearrangements. Imported from immuneACCESS, the table was reduced by TCRdb to in-frame sequences with V and J called. These copies leave out some clones; in studies compared against another copy, an unresolved V gene accounts for under half, and the cause of the remainder is not known. The V and J calls and clone size were taken over from that table, and D and trimming were inferred from the DNA. Across this sample there are fewer than 150,000 clones, with approximately 89% seen only once. The ten largest clones represent approximately 4% of the sample.

From the germline V gene, CDR1 is LGHNA and CDR2 is YNFKEQ. Counted from cysteine to phenylalanine, this CDR3 has 16 amino acids. Only the CDR3 DNA stays, 48 bases, in frame from base 1. Deletion took 4 bases off V and 0 bases off J, with a span of 14 bases between the germline ends. Whole blood was collected in K2EDTA tubes by collaborating institutions according to the institutions' own protocols. For TCRbeta analysis, collaborator samples were shipped as frozen whole blood, as isolated PBMCs, or as DNA extracted from either sample type. These data are taken from a study of blood T cell repertoires in COVID-19 (dated by TCRdb to about 2020). Study-level background: Collaborator samples came from the United States, Italy and Spain and covered acute and convalescent phases of COVID-19. The repertoires were released in a freely available public database meant as a resource for research on the immune response to SARS-CoV-2. Sample metadata almost always included a de-identified subject ID, COVID-19 status, age in years and sex. Where available, HLA class I and class II types were taken from metadata supplied by the sample provider and were not determined by assay-based typing. The dataset comprised deeply sampled blood TCRbeta repertoires from subjects exposed to, actively infected with, or recovered from COVID-19. The material from the prospective study consisted of cDNA or gDNA derived from T cells, B-cell-depleted T cells, or PBMCs. The samples were drawn from two sources: the first 160 participants of the ongoing ImmuneRACE study, and fewer than 1,500 subjects contributed by 6 global collaborators.

Results and caveats for the whole study, not just this receptor: Clinical and demographic metadata were provided uncurated, with the amount varying by source and participant.

The sequenced sample was peripheral blood. The rearranged segments are TRBV4-2 and TRBJ2-3; possibly the D gene is TRBD2, per 6 matching bases. The TCR originated in a human donor in a cohort sampled during active COVID-19. For the CDR3, the sequence is CASSLGDSFSTDTQYF. The DNA sequence is as follows: TGTGCCAGCAGCCTGGGGGACTCCTTTAGCACAGATACGCAGTATTTT.